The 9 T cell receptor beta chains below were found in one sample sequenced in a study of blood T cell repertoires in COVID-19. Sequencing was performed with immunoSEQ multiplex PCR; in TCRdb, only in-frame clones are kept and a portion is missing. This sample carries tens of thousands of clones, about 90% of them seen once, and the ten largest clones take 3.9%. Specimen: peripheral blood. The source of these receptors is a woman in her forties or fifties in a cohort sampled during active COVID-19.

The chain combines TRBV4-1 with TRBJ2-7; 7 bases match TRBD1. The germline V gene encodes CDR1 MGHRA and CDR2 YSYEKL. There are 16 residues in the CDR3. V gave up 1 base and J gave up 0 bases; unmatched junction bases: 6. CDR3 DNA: TGCGCCAGCAGCCAAGGAACAGGGGTTCACTCCTACGAGCAGTACTTC. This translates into CASSQGTGVHSYEQYF.

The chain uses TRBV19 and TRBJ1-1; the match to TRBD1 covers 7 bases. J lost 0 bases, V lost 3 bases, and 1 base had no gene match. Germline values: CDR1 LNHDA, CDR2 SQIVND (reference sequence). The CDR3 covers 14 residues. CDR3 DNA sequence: TGTGCCAGTAGTATGACAGGGATGAACACTGAAGCTTTCTTT. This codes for CASSMTGMNTEAFF.

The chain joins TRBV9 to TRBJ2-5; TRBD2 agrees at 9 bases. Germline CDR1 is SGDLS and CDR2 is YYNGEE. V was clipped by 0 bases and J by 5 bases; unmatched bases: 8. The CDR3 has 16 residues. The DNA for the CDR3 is TGTGCCAGCAGCGTAGGTGGCGGGAGGGCCGTGGAGACCCAGTACTTC. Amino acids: CASSVGGGRAVETQYF.

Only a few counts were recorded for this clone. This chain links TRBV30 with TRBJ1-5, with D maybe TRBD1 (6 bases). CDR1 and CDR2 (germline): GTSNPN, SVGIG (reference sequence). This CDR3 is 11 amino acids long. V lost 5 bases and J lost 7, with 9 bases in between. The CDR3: CAWGQGQPQHF. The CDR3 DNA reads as TGTGCCTGGGGCCAGGGGCAGCCCCAGCATTTT.

Here the CDR3 DNA reads TGTGCCAGCATGAGGCAGGGACAGAATAAAGAGACCCAGTACTTC. Its translation is CASMRQGQNKETQYF. The chain employs TRBV2 and TRBJ2-5; TRBD1 matches 7 bases. Germline CDR1 and CDR2: SNHLY and FYNNEI. The CDR3 is 15 amino acids. The V gene end was trimmed by 7 bases and the J gene end by 3 bases; junction bases not matched to a gene: 11. Filled out from reference TRBV2 and TRBJ2-5, the complete variable domain reads EPEVTQTPSHQVTQMGQEVILRCVPISNHLYFYWYRQILGQKVEFLVSFYNNEISEKSEIFDDQFSVERPDGSNFTLKIRSTKLEDSAMYFCASMRQGQNKETQYFGPGTRLLVL.

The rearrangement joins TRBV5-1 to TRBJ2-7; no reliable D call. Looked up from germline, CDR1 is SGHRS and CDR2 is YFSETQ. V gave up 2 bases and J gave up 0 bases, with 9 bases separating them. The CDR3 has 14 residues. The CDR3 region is CASSLYSSSYEQYF. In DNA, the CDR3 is TGCGCCAGCAGCTTATACAGCAGCTCCTACGAGCAGTACTTC.

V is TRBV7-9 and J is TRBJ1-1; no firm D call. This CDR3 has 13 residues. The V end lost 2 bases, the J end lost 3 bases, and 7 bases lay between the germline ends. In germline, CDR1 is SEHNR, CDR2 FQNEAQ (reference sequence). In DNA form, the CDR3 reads TGTGCCAGCAGCTTACAAGTAGACACTGAAGCTTTCTTT. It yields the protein CASSLQVDTEAFF.

CDR3 nucleotide sequence: TGTGCCAGCAGGTACAGGGGCCTTAGCTCTGGAAACACCATATATTTT. It encodes CASRYRGLSSGNTIYF. The V call is TRBV5-6, the J call TRBJ1-3, with TRBD1 matching 7 bases. This CDR3 comprises 16 residues. With V trimmed by 5 bases and J by 0 bases, 8 bases remained unmatched. Germline CDR1 SGHDT, CDR2 YYEEEE.

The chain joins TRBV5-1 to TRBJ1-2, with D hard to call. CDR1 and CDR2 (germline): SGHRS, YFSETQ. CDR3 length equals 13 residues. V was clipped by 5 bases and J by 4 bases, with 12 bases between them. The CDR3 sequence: CASSMDSVYGYTF. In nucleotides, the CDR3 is TGCGCCAGCAGTATGGACTCCGTCTATGGCTACACCTTC.